Sequencing of this T cell receptor (beta chain) was carried out in a study of cytomegalovirus exposure and HLA in healthy donors. The CDR3 sequence is 13 residues long. Germline V gives CDR1 MGHRA, CDR2 YSYEKL. The V end lost 1 base, the J end lost 4 bases, and 5 bases lay between the germline ends. Study findings and constraints: Analyses of presence and absence presupposed an approximately uniform sequencing depth across donors. The authors later found most CMV-associated TCR beta chains appeared HLA-restricted.

In the PCR, 60 Vbeta and 13 Jbeta primers were used. Profiled with immunoSEQ multiplex PCR; TCRdb holds only in-frame clones, not every one. The sample consists of over 120,000 clones, 60% to 80% of them appearing once. Comments on this clone: As yet, its antigen is unknown. The sample holds other DNA sequences that translate to the same CDR3.

Source material: PBMCs. The clonotype was recovered from a male donor in good health and CMV-seronegative. The chain combines TRBV4-1 with TRBJ1-3; D remains ambiguous. The CDR3 sequence: CASSQVSGNTIYF. The CDR3 DNA sequence: TGCGCCAGCAGCCAAGTCTCGGGAAACACCATATATTTT.